This record concerns one T cell receptor beta chain sequence. Germline V lookup: CDR1 LNHNV, CDR2 YYDKDF (reference sequence). V dropped 2 bases and J dropped 4; count of bases not matched to a gene: 13. This CDR3 region has 17 residues. These data originate in a study of blood T cell repertoires in COVID-19. On the study more broadly: Some COVID-19 samples were acute and others convalescent; all came from the United States, Italy and Spain. Sources were T cells, B-cell-depleted T cells, or PBMCs; the material itself was cDNA or gDNA.

TCRdb's copy holds only in-frame clones and misses some; the assay was immunoSEQ multiplex PCR. The sample includes around 150,000 clones, under 90% of them seen just once. V and J are TRBV15 and TRBJ1-2; 7 bases line up with TRBD1. This receptor was obtained from a woman aged 55-75 years who had recovered from COVID-19. The material sequenced was PBMCs or T cells enriched from blood (not recorded which). For the CDR3, the DNA is TGTGCCACCAGCAGACTTGACGGGACAGCGACTACCTATGGCTACACCTTC. As protein: CATSRLDGTATTYGYTF.